The rows below give T cell receptor beta chains drawn from one sample of a study of early T cells in non-severe SARS-CoV-2 infection. TCRdb re-called the 5' RACE reads with MiXCR, one entry per CDR3 protein. The profile shows 75,000 to 100,000 distinct CDR3 sequences, 14% to 15% of them singletons. Sequenced sample: whole blood. The receptors originated from an adult who was a healthcare worker with PCR-confirmed SARS-CoV-2 infection or an uninfected control (not recorded which). Each CDR3 is given with its conserved first and last residue. Fields, in order: J gene, clone size, V gene, D gene, CDR3 protein, CDR3 DNA. A D gene is named only where the DNA matches it firmly. Part of the rows lack a size; the others show once, few, many or a class for expanded clones.

TRBJ2-7 many TRBV28 TRBD2 CASSTWSGRAYEQYF TGTGCCAGCAGTACCTGGAGCGGGAGGGCGTACGAGCAGTACTTC
TRBJ2-3 few TRBV10-1 . CASSEANTDTQYF TGCGCCAGCAGTGAGGCTAACACAGATACGCAGTATTTT
TRBJ2-7 . TRBV20-1 TRBD2 CSASGRAVYEQYF TGCAGTGCTAGCGGGAGGGCCGTCTACGAGCAGTACTTC
TRBJ2-1 many TRBV20-1 . CSARDSDNEQFF TGCAGTGCTAGAGATAGCGACAATGAGCAGTTCTTC
TRBJ1-6 few TRBV28 . CASSLLPGNSPLHF TGTGCCAGCAGTTTACTTCCGGGAAATTCACCCCTCCACTTT
TRBJ2-3 many TRBV30 . CAWRRGADTQYF TGTGCCTGGAGACGAGGAGCAGATACGCAGTATTTT
TRBJ2-5 . TRBV2 . CASSEIRGQETQYF TGTGCCAGCAGTGAGATCCGGGGCCAAGAGACCCAGTACTTC
TRBJ2-1 . TRBV7-7 TRBD2 CASSSLGLGSSYNEQFF TGTGCCAGCAGCTCTCTCGGACTAGGCAGCTCCTACAATGAGCAGTTCTTC
TRBJ1-2 . TRBV7-9 . CASSLDFGYTF TGTGCCAGCAGCTTAGATTTTGGCTACACCTTC
TRBJ1-2 many TRBV6-1 . CASSEPDYYGYTF TGTGCCAGCAGTGAGCCGGATTATTATGGCTACACCTTC
TRBJ2-3 . TRBV4-3 . CASSQAVSTDTQYF TGCGCCAGCAGCCAAGCGGTTAGCACAGATACGCAGTATTTT
TRBJ2-1 few TRBV27 TRBD1 CASSQSRDRYNEQFF TGTGCCAGCAGCCAGTCCCGGGACAGATACAATGAGCAGTTCTTC
TRBJ2-1 few TRBV7-7 . CASSLANHDEQFF TGTGCCAGCAGCTTAGCGAACCACGATGAGCAGTTCTTC
TRBJ2-7 . TRBV2 . CASSELKVQYF TGTGCCAGCAGTGAATTAAAGGTGCAGTACTTC
TRBJ2-1 . TRBV14 . CASSPRGRRNEQFF TGTGCCAGCAGCCCCCGTGGACGGAGGAATGAGCAGTTCTTC
TRBJ1-2 few TRBV5-6 . CASSKTGTTKIGYGYTF TGTGCCAGCAGCAAGACCGGGACAACAAAAATCGGCTATGGCTACACCTTC
TRBJ1-1 many TRBV10-2 . CASSDSVAFF TGCGCCAGCTCGGACAGTGTAGCTTTCTTT
TRBJ2-1 many TRBV20-1 . CSARDPKDRSSYNEQFF TGCAGTGCTAGAGATCCCAAGGATAGGAGCTCCTACAATGAGCAGTTCTTC
TRBJ2-1 many TRBV29-1 . CSGGPHNEQFF TGCAGCGGAGGGCCGCACAATGAGCAGTTCTTC
TRBJ2-3 few TRBV11-2 . CASSWTSDTQYF TGTGCCAGCAGCTGGACGTCTGATACGCAGTATTTT
TRBJ1-2 . TRBV14 TRBD1 CASSQIRLRTGGRNGYTF TGTGCCAGCAGCCAAATAAGATTGCGGACAGGGGGCCGGAATGGCTACACCTTC
TRBJ1-1 . TRBV28 . CASRVAAEAFF TGTGCCAGCCGGGTCGCTGCTGAAGCTTTCTTT
TRBJ2-5 few TRBV18 . CASSNAGTIETQYF TGTGCCAGCTCAAACGCGGGGACCATAGAGACCCAGTACTTC
TRBJ2-7 . TRBV11-2 . CASSLRDTTYEQYF TGTGCCAGCAGCCTGCGGGACACTACCTACGAGCAGTACTTC
TRBJ2-7 . TRBV7-9 TRBD1 CASSLGQGPHEQYF TGTGCCAGCAGTCTCGGACAGGGACCCCACGAGCAGTACTTC
TRBJ2-2 . TRBV7-6 . CASTTGTGELFF TGTGCCAGTACCACGGGCACCGGGGAGCTGTTTTTT
TRBJ1-1 . TRBV20-1 . CSAMRPLNTEAFF TGCAGTGCTATGAGGCCTTTGAACACTGAAGCTTTCTTT